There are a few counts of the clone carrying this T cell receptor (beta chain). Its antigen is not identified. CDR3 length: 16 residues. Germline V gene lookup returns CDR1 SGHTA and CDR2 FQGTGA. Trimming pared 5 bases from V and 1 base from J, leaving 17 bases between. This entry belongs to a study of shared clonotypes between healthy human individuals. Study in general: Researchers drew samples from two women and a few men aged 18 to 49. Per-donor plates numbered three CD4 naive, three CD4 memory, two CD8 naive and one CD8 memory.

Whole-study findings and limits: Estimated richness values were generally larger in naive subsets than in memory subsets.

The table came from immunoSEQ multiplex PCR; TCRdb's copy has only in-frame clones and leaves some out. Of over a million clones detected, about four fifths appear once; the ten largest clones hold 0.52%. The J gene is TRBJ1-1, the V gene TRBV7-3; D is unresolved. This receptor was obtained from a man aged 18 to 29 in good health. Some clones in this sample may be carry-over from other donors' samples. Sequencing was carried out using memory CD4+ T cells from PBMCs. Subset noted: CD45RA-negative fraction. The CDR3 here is CASSPNPERRNTEAFF. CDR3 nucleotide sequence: TGTGCCAGCAGCCCGAACCCGGAAAGGAGGAACACTGAAGCTTTCTTT.